Listed below are T cell receptor beta chains from one sample, sequenced in a study of blood T cell repertoires in COVID-19. Sequenced by immunoSEQ multiplex PCR; TCRdb stores in-frame clones only, minus some. Here the sample spans over 150,000 clones, about 87% being singletons. Material for sequencing was peripheral blood. All receptors derive from a woman aged 18-30 years who had recovered from COVID-19. The CDR3 runs from the conserved cysteine through the conserved F or W. D genes are given only for firm matches. Rows give clone size only sometimes, using once, few, many, or a class for an expanded clone.

-,-,TRBV29-1,TRBJ2-3,CSAAGHEITEPTDTQYF,TGCAGCGCCGCAGGACATGAAATTACTGAGCCCACAGATACGCAGTATTTT
TRBD1,once,TRBV19,TRBJ2-2,CASSRQGNTGELFF,TGTGCCAGTAGTAGACAGGGCAACACCGGGGAGCTGTTTTTT
-,-,TRBV18,TRBJ2-5,CASSPTNRETQYF,TGTGCCAGCTCACCTACTAATCGCGAGACCCAGTACTTC
-,-,TRBV27,TRBJ2-2,CASSPITAGELFF,TGTGCCAGCAGTCCCATCACAGCCGGGGAGCTGTTTTTT
-,-,TRBV29-1,TRBJ1-1,CSVVRGRNTEAFF,TGCAGCGTTGTGCGGGGGAGGAACACTGAAGCTTTCTTT
-,-,TRBV2,TRBJ1-5,CASSPRGSQPQHF,TGTGCCAGCAGTCCGAGGGGGAGCCAGCCCCAGCATTTT
-,few,TRBV7-9,TRBJ1-2,CASSSNYGYTF,TGTGCCAGCAGTTCGAACTATGGCTACACCTTC
TRBD1,-,TRBV13,TRBJ2-5,CASSAGTVAFNFQETQYF,TGTGCCAGCAGCGCTGGGACAGTCGCCTTCAACTTCCAAGAGACCCAGTACTTC
TRBD1,-,TRBV6-6,TRBJ1-2,CASSRDRGSGGYTF,TGTGCCAGCAGTCGGGACAGGGGATCGGGTGGCTACACCTTC
TRBD2,-,TRBV6-2/TRBV6-3,TRBJ2-1,CASSYPETSGVYNEQFF,TGTGCCAGCAGTTACCCAGAGACTAGCGGAGTTTACAATGAGCAGTTCTTC
-,-,TRBV10-3,TRBJ2-7,CASNPGSSYEQYF,TGTGCCTCCAACCCGGGGAGCTCCTACGAGCAGTACTTC
TRBD2,-,TRBV30,TRBJ2-3,CAWSRGLAGGSTDTQYF,TGTGCCTGGAGTCGAGGACTAGCGGGAGGATCCACAGATACGCAGTATTTT
TRBD2,-,TRBV5-4,TRBJ2-3,CASSTGTSGRVDTQYF,TGTGCCAGCAGCACAGGGACTAGCGGGAGGGTAGATACGCAGTATTTT
TRBD1,-,TRBV11-3,TRBJ2-1,CASSQTGQGISNEQFF,TGTGCCAGCAGCCAGACGGGACAGGGGATTTCCAATGAGCAGTTCTTC
-,few,TRBV29-1,TRBJ2-1,CSVTLGLSFSYNEQFF,TGCAGCGTTACACTGGGACTTTCTTTCTCCTACAATGAGCAGTTCTTC
TRBD2,-,TRBV3-1/TRBV3-2,TRBJ2-1,CASRQVPPYPLARKEYNEQFF,TGTGCCAGCAGGCAAGTCCCCCCATATCCACTAGCGCGGAAAGAGTACAATGAGCAGTTCTTC
TRBD2,-,TRBV29-1,TRBJ2-2,CSVEERVAGSTGELFF,TGCAGCGTTGAAGAGCGGGTAGCGGGAAGCACCGGGGAGCTGTTTTTT
-,-,TRBV3-1/TRBV3-2,TRBJ2-5,CASSHLGEGQETQYF,TGTGCCAGCAGCCACCTAGGGGAAGGCCAAGAGACCCAGTACTTC
-,-,TRBV27,TRBJ2-1,CASKSGDKVEQFF,TGTGCCAGCAAGAGTGGAGATAAGGTTGAGCAGTTCTTC
-,-,TRBV5-8,TRBJ2-3,CASSVSGSNTQYF,TGTGCCAGCAGCGTCTCCGGTTCAAATACGCAGTATTTT
-,-,TRBV19,TRBJ1-2,CASNGGGLGDGYTF,TGTGCCAGTAATGGGGGCGGACTCGGAGACGGCTACACCTTC
-,-,TRBV3-1/TRBV3-2,TRBJ2-5,CASSQERKREETQYF,TGTGCCAGCAGCCAAGAGCGTAAGCGAGAAGAGACCCAGTACTTC
-,-,TRBV5-1,TRBJ1-1,CASSLAGGNTEAFF,TGCGCCAGCAGCTTGGCTGGCGGCAACACTGAAGCTTTCTTT
TRBD1,-,TRBV5-5,TRBJ2-2,CASSQPTGDTGELFF,TGTGCCAGCAGCCAACCCACAGGGGACACCGGGGAGCTGTTTTTT
TRBD1,once,TRBV7-8,TRBJ2-1,CASNPTGGNAYNEQFF,TGTGCCAGCAACCCGACAGGGGGCAATGCCTACAATGAGCAGTTCTTC
TRBD1,-,TRBV7-9,TRBJ2-1,CASSLARQGLGNEQFF,TGTGCCAGCAGCTTAGCTAGACAGGGTTTAGGCAATGAGCAGTTCTTC
-,-,TRBV19,TRBJ1-1,CASHRETEAFF,TGTGCCTCGCACCGGGAGACTGAAGCTTTCTTT
TRBD1,-,TRBV19,TRBJ1-5,CASRTGRHNQPQHF,TGTGCCAGTAGGACAGGGCGGCACAATCAGCCCCAGCATTTT
-,few,TRBV7-2,TRBJ2-1,CASSLITTYNEQFF,TGTGCCAGCAGCTTAATAACTACCTACAATGAGCAGTTCTTC
-,-,TRBV7-9,TRBJ1-6,CASSPGPSSYSPLHF,TGTGCCAGCAGCCCTGGGCCTAGCTCTTATTCACCCCTCCACTTT
-,-,TRBV7-2,TRBJ2-7,CASSPQGSSYEQYF,TGTGCCAGCAGCCCTCAGGGGTCGTCCTACGAGCAGTACTTC
-,-,TRBV24-1,TRBJ2-2,CATSVSGGGGELFF,TGTGCCACCAGTGTCTCAGGGGGAGGCGGGGAGCTGTTTTTT
TRBD1,few,TRBV6-2/TRBV6-3,TRBJ1-4,CASSPPGQTATNEKLFF,TGTGCCAGCAGTCCCCCGGGACAGACTGCAACTAATGAAAAACTGTTTTTT
-,-,TRBV9,TRBJ1-1,CASSPQSRGTEAFF,TGTGCCAGCAGCCCCCAATCCCGAGGGACTGAAGCTTTCTTT
-,-,TRBV10-3,TRBJ1-1,CAISESWGGTEAFF,TGTGCCATCAGTGAGTCATGGGGCGGCACTGAAGCTTTCTTT
TRBD1,-,TRBV5-4,TRBJ1-3,CASSLAGGTGSSGNTIYF,TGTGCCAGCAGCTTGGCCGGTGGGACAGGGAGTTCTGGAAACACCATATATTTT
TRBD1,-,TRBV27,TRBJ1-2,CASSDLGQGALYGYTF,TGTGCCAGCAGTGACTTAGGACAGGGGGCCCTCTATGGCTACACCTTC
TRBD2,-,TRBV4-3,TRBJ2-2,CPPSQQTTTGGILTGELFF,TGCCCCCCCAGCCAACAAACCACGACGGGGGGGATACTCACCGGGGAGCTGTTTTTT
-,-,TRBV4-1,TRBJ2-3,CASSLSDRGGRGDTQYF,TGCGCCAGCAGCCTCAGTGATAGGGGGGGCCGGGGGGATACGCAGTATTTT
TRBD2,-,TRBV5-4,TRBJ2-7,CASSYGLAGGVYEQYF,TGTGCCAGCAGCTACGGACTAGCGGGGGGGGTATACGAGCAGTACTTC
-,few,TRBV5-4,TRBJ2-3,CAEGEGTDTQYF,TGCGCCGAGGGAGAAGGCACAGATACGCAGTATTTT
-,once,TRBV6-2/TRBV6-3,TRBJ1-1,CASSYPRGFVRDTEAFF,TGTGCCAGCAGTTACCCCCGTGGATTTGTCAGGGACACTGAAGCTTTCTTT
-,-,TRBV20-1,TRBJ2-7,CSAIHYEQYF,TGCAGTGCTATACACTACGAGCAGTACTTC
TRBD1,few,TRBV19,TRBJ2-3,CASSPDRGAGSDTQYF,TGTGCCAGTAGTCCGGACAGGGGAGCGGGGTCGGATACGCAGTATTTT
TRBD2,-,TRBV4-3,TRBJ2-3,CASSQLAGGSDTQYF,TGCGCCAGCAGCCAACTAGCGGGAGGTTCAGATACGCAGTATTTT
-,-,TRBV4-2,TRBJ2-5,CASSRTEYQETQYF,TGTGCCAGCAGCCGGACAGAGTACCAAGAGACCCAGTACTTC
-,-,TRBV2,TRBJ2-5,CASSDGPTFGTQYF,TGTGCCAGCAGTGATGGGCCCACTTTCGGGACCCAGTACTTC
-,few,TRBV5-1,TRBJ1-4,CARENGGPGEKLFF,TGCGCCAGAGAAAACGGGGGGCCGGGTGAAAAACTGTTTTTT
TRBD2,-,TRBV27,TRBJ2-2,CASSLSFGTSGPNTGELFF,TGTGCCAGCAGTTTATCTTTTGGGACTAGCGGGCCGAACACCGGGGAGCTGTTTTTT
-,-,TRBV29-1,TRBJ2-2,CSVDETGPTGELFF,TGCAGCGTTGATGAAACAGGGCCCACCGGGGAGCTGTTTTTT
-,-,TRBV27,TRBJ2-6,CASGRNSGANVLTF,TGTGCCAGCGGGAGGAACTCTGGGGCCAACGTCCTGACTTTC
-,-,TRBV4-1,TRBJ1-1,CASSHDPGGYLDTEAFF,TGCGCCAGCAGCCACGACCCGGGGGGTTACTTGGACACTGAAGCTTTCTTT
-,-,TRBV7-2,TRBJ1-4,CASSPSPGVTNEKLFF,TGTGCCAGCAGCCCGTCCCCCGGGGTAACTAATGAAAAACTGTTTTTT
-,-,TRBV6-5,TRBJ2-3,CASRQTRSTDTQYF,TGTGCCAGCAGACAGACAAGGAGCACAGATACGCAGTATTTT